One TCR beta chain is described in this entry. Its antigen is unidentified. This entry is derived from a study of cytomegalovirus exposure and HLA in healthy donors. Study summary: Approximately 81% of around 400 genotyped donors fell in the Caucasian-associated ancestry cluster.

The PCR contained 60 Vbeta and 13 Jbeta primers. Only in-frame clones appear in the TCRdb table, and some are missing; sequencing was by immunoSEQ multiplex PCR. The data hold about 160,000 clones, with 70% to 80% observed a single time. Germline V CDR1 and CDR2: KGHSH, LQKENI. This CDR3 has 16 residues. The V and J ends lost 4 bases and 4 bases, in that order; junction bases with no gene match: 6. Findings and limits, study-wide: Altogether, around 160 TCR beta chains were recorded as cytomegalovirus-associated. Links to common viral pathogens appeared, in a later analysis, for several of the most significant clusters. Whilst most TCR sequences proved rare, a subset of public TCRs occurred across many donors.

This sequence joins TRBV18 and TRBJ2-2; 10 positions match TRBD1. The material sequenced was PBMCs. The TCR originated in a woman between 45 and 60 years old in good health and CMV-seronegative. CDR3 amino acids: CASSRDRGLSTGELFF. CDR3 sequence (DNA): TGTGCCAGCTCACGGGACAGGGGTCTAAGCACCGGGGAGCTGTTTTTT.